This T cell receptor (beta chain) was sequenced for a study of beta chain features in type 1 diabetes. This CDR3 is 14 amino acids long. V lost 6 bases and J lost 0, with 11 bases in between. Per the germline V gene, CDR1 is SQVTM and CDR2 is ANQGSEA. A few counts support this clone. Its antigen remains unknown. Expressed TCRB transcripts were sequenced after all isolated RNA was converted to cDNA. Produced via immunoSEQ multiplex PCR; TCRdb's table is partial and in-frame only. The sample holds roughly 340,000 clones, around 12% seen once. Study-wide findings and caveats: The question of HLA type influencing TCRB rearrangement was one that remained unresolved here. TCRB CDR3s from Type 1 diabetes patients were moderately but significantly shorter in all four CD4+ subsets.

This chain connects TRBV29-1 to TRBJ2-2, with D possibly TRBD1 on 6 matching bases. The sample was naive CD4+ T cells from blood. This sequence originates from a woman in her late teens or twenties with type 1 diabetes. The CDR3 loop is CSVTGTSNTGELFF. The CDR3 coding sequence is TGCAGCGTGACCGGGACATCGAACACCGGGGAGCTGTTTTTT.